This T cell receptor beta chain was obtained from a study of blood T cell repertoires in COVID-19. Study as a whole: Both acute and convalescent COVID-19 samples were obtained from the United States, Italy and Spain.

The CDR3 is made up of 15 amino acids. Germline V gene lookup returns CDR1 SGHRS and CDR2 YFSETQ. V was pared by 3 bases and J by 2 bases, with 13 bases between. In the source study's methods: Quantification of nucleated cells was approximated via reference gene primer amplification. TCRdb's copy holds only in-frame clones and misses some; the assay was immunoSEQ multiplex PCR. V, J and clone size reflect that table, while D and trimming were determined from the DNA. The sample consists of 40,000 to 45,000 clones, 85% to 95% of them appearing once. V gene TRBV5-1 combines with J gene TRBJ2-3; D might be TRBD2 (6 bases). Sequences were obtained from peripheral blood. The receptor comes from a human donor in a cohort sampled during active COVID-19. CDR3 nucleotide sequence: TGCGCCAGCAGCTCTGGGGACTCCTACACAGATACGCAGTATTTT. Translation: CASSSGDSYTDTQYF.